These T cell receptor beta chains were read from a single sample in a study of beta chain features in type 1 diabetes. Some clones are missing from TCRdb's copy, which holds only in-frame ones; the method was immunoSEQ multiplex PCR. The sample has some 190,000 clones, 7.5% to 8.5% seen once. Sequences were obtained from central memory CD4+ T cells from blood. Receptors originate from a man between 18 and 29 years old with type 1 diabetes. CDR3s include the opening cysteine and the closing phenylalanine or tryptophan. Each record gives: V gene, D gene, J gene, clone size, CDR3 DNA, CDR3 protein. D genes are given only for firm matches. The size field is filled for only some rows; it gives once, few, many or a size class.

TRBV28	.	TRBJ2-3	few	TGTGCCAGCAAAGAGGGCGGGTCAGATACGCAGTATTTT	CASKEGGSDTQYF
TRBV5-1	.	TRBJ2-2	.	TGCGCCAGCAGCGGCAGGGGAGCAACCGGGGAGCTGTTTTTT	CASSGRGATGELFF
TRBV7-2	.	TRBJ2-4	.	TGTGCCAGCAGCTTAGACAGGGCCAAAAACATTCAGTACTTC	CASSLDRAKNIQYF
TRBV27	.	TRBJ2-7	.	TGTGCCAGCAGTTTAGACAAGACCTACGAGCAGTACTTC	CASSLDKTYEQYF
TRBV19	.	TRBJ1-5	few	TGTGCCAGTAGTATCCGGCCAGGGGTTACGGGGTCCGGGAGGCAGCCCCAGCATTTT	CASSIRPGVTGSGRQPQHF
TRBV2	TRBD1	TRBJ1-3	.	TGTGCCAGCAGTCTACAGGGGGCGCGGTCCGGAAACACCATATATTTT	CASSLQGARSGNTIYF
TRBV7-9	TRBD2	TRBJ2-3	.	TGTGCCAGCAGCCCAACTAGCGGGGCCCCCCGTACGCAGTATTTT	CASSPTSGAPRTQYF
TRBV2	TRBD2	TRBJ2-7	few	TGTGCCAGCAGTGGAGGACTAGCGAACTCCTACGAGCAGTACTTC	CASSGGLANSYEQYF
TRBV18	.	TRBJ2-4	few	TGTGCCAGCTCACCCCCGTCGACTGCGGACATTCAGTACTTC	CASSPPSTADIQYF
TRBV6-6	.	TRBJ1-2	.	TGTGCCAGCAGACCTCCTCGACCGACGGGTTGGGGCTACACCTTC	CASRPPRPTGWGYTF
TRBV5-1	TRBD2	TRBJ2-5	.	TGCGCCAGCAGCTTGCAAGGGACTAGCGATCAAGAGACCCAGTACTTC	CASSLQGTSDQETQYF
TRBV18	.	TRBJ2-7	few	TGTGCCAGCTCACCGGGTAGCCCAAACTACGAGCAGTACTTC	CASSPGSPNYEQYF
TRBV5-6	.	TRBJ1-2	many	TGTGCCAGCAGCGCTGGACAGTATGGCTACACCTTC	CASSAGQYGYTF
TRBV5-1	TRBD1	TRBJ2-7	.	TGCGCCAGCAGCTTGGGGGGACAGACAAACTACGAGCAGTACTTC	CASSLGGQTNYEQYF
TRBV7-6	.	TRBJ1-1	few	TGTGCCAGCAGTACACAGGCCTGGGGCACTGAAGCTTTCTTT	CASSTQAWGTEAFF
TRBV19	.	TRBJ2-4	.	TGTGCCAGTAGCCCCGCCCCCGGGTCGGTCAAAAACATTCAGTACTTC	CASSPAPGSVKNIQYF
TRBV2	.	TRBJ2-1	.	TGTGCCAGCAGGACAGGTTACGACAATGAGCAGTTCTTC	CASRTGYDNEQFF
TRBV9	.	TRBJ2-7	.	TGTGCCAGCAGCCACTCAAGGCGGTATTCCTACGAGCAGTACTTC	CASSHSRRYSYEQYF
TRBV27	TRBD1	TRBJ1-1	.	TGTGCCAGCGGGCCGGGGACAGGGTTATTGAACACTGAAGCTTTCTTT	CASGPGTGLLNTEAFF
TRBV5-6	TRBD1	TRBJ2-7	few	TGTGCCAGCAGCTCGGGACAGGGGTATCACGAGCAGTACTTC	CASSSGQGYHEQYF
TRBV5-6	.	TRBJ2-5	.	TGTGCCAGCAGCTTGGGAGGGAAGGTGGAGACCCAGTACTTC	CASSLGGKVETQYF
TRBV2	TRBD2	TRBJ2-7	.	TGTGCCAGCAGGCGGGGAGCGGGAGCATACGAGCAGTACTTC	CASRRGAGAYEQYF
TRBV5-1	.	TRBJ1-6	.	TGCGCCAGCAGCTTGAGTGCGGGAATCCGTCGGAATTCACCCCTCCACTTT	CASSLSAGIRRNSPLHF
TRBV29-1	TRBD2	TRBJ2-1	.	TGCAGCGTTGAAGTAGGCGCTAGCGGGTCCTACAATGAGCAGTTCTTC	CSVEVGASGSYNEQFF
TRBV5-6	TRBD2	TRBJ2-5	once	TGTGCCAGCAGCTTGGACACCGGACTAGCGGGGCAAGAGACCCAGTACTTC	CASSLDTGLAGQETQYF
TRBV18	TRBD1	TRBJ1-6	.	TGTGCCAGCTCACCAACGGACAGGGATTCACCCCTCCACTTT	CASSPTDRDSPLHF
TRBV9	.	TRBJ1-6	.	TGTGCCAGCAGCGTAGGATCAACCAGTAATTCACCCCTCCACTTT	CASSVGSTSNSPLHF
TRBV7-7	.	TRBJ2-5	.	TGTGCCAGCAGCTTAGGTTCACAGGGAGGGGAGACCCAGTACTTC	CASSLGSQGGETQYF
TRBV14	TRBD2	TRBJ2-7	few	TGTGCCAGCAGCCCCTTACTAGCGGGGGGCCGCTCCTACGAGCAGTACTTC	CASSPLLAGGRSYEQYF
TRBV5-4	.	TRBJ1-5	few	TGTGCCAGCAGCATGGACGGTGATCATCAGCCCCAGCATTTT	CASSMDGDHQPQHF